The clone carrying this T cell receptor (beta chain) was counted between two and nine times. Its antigen is not identified. The data belong to a study of CD8 T cells in ankylosing spondylitis. Study conclusions and caveats: Earlier reports found some motif variants in synovial fluid and blood in reactive arthritis.

MiXCR, run by TCRdb on the 5' RACE reads, gives a single entry per CDR3 protein. This table holds some 130,000 distinct CDR3 sequences, about an eighth found once. The CDR3 totals 15 residues. After removal of 1 base from V and 4 bases from J, the junction contained 5 bases not matched to a gene. Germline CDR1 reads DFQATT; CDR2 reads SNEGSKA (reference sequence). The receptor comes from a female donor with ankylosing spondylitis or in good health (not recorded which). The rearrangement uses TRBV20-1 and TRBJ2-1; 9 bases are a match to TRBD2. The sequencing sample was made of blood, either unsorted or a sorted T cell fraction (not recorded which). The CDR3 reads CSARVPGLAYNEQFF. CDR3 nucleotides: TGCAGTGCTAGAGTACCGGGACTAGCTTACAATGAGCAGTTCTTC.